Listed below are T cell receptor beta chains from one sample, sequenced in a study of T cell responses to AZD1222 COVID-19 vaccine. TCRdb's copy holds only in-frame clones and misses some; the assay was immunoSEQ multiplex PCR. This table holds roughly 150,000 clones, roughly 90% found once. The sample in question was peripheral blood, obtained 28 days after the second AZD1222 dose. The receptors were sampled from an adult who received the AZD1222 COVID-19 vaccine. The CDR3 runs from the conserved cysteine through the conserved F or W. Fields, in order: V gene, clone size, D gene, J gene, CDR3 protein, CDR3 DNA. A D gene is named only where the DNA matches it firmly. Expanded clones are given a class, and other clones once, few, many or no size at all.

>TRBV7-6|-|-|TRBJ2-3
CASSLGSGGVYTDTQYF
TGTGCCAGCAGCTTAGGATCCGGGGGCGTTTACACAGATACGCAGTATTTT
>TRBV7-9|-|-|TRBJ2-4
CASSSLAKNIQYF
TGTGCCAGCAGCTCGCTAGCCAAAAACATTCAGTACTTC
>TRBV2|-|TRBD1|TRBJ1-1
CASIRDRESAFF
TGTGCCAGCATTAGAGACAGGGAAAGTGCTTTCTTT
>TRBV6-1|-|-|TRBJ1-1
CASSADRRVSNTEAFF
TGTGCCAGCAGTGCAGACAGGAGAGTATCGAACACTGAAGCTTTCTTT
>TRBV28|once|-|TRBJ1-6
CASSLFTGSPLHF
TGTGCCAGCAGCTTATTTACAGGCTCACCCCTCCACTTT
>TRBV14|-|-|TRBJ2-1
CASSQGPYQFF
TGTGCCAGCAGCCAAGGTCCCTATCAGTTCTTC
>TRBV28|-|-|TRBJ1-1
CASRSMNTEAFF
TGTGCCAGCAGATCCATGAACACTGAAGCTTTCTTT
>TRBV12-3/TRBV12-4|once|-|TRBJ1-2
CASSFTAYGYTF
TGTGCCAGCAGTTTCACAGCCTATGGCTACACCTTC
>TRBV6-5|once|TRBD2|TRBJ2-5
CASSGAGVQETQYF
TGTGCCAGCTCCGGGGCGGGGGTCCAAGAGACCCAGTACTTC
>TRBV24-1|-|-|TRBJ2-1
CATSDPPVAEQFF
TGTGCCACCAGTGATCCACCCGTAGCTGAGCAGTTCTTC
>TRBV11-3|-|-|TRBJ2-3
CASSAGRNTDTQYF
TGTGCCAGCAGCGCGGGACGGAACACAGATACGCAGTATTTT
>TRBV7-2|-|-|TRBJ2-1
CASSAAGKLRNEQFF
TGTGCCAGCAGCGCAGCCGGGAAGCTGAGGAATGAGCAGTTCTTC
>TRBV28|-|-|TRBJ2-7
CASSLSRGRVNYEQYF
TGTGCCAGCAGTTTATCTAGGGGACGGGTCAACTACGAGCAGTACTTC
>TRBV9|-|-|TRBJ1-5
CASSAGITDGQPQHF
TGTGCCAGCAGCGCCGGGATCACGGACGGACAGCCCCAGCATTTT
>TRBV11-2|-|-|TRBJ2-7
CASSLAGYEQYF
TGTGCCAGCAGCTTAGCGGGCTACGAGCAGTACTTC
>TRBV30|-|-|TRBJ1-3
CAWYPTDLRSGNTIYF
TGTGCCTGGTACCCGACAGATTTACGCTCTGGAAACACCATATATTTT
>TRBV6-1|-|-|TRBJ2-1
CASSETGKEQFF
TGTGCCAGCAGTGAAACAGGGAAGGAGCAGTTCTTC
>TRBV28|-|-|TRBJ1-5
CASQSGAPNQPQHF
TGTGCCAGCCAATCCGGGGCCCCTAATCAGCCCCAGCATTTT
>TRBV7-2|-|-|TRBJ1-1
CASSLGERVAFF
TGTGCCAGCAGCTTAGGAGAACGGGTGGCTTTCTTT
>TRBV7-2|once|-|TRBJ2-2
CASSLVGNGELFF
TGTGCCAGCAGCTTAGTGGGTAACGGGGAGCTGTTTTTT
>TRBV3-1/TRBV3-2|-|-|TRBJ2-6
CASSHGGSGANVLTF
TGTGCCAGCAGCCATGGGGGCTCTGGGGCCAACGTCCTGACTTTC